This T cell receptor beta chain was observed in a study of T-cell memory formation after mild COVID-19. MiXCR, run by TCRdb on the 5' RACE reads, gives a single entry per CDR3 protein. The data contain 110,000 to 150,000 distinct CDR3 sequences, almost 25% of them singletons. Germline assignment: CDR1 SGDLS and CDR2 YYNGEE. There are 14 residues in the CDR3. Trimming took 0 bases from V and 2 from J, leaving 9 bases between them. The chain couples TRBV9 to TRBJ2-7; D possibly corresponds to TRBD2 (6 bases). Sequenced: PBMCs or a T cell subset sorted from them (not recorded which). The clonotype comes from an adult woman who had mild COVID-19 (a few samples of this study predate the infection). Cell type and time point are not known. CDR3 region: CASSVGGRTYEQYF. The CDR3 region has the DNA TGTGCCAGCAGCGTAGGGGGGAGGACCTACGAGCAGTACTTC.